The clone carrying this T cell receptor beta chain was detected only a few times. Antigen: not known. This entry comes from a study of cytomegalovirus exposure and HLA in healthy donors. Primers: 60 Vbeta forward and 13 Jbeta reverse. Libraries were prepared by immunoSEQ multiplex PCR; TCRdb keeps only in-frame clonotypes and omits some of them. The sample records some 150,000 clones, 65% to 85% being singletons. Study conclusions and caveats: TCR beta chains numbering under 200 were designated cytomegalovirus-associated.

The germline CDR1 and CDR2 sequences are SGHKS and YYEKEE (reference sequence). V was trimmed by 3 bases and J by 4 bases, leaving 19 bases between them. The CDR3 spans 16 residues. The chain combines TRBV5-5 with TRBJ1-2, with D perhaps matching TRBD1 (5 bases). This receptor was obtained from a male donor in good health and CMV-seronegative. The sequenced sample was PBMCs. The CDR3 spells CASSSSGRANPYGYTF. CDR3 bases: TGTGCCAGCAGCTCATCGGGCAGGGCTAATCCCTATGGCTACACCTTC.